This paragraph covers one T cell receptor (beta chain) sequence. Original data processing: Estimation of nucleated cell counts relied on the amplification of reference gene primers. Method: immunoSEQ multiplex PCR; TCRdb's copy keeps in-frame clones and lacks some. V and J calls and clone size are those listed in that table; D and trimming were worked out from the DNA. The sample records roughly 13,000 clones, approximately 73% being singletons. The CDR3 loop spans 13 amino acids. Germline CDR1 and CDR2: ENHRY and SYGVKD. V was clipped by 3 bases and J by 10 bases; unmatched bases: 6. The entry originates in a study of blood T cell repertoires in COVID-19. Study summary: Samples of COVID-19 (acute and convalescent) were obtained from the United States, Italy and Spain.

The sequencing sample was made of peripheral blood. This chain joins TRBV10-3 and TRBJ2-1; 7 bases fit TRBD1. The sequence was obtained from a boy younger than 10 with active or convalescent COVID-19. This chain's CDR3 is CAISEQGKDEQFF. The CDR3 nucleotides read TGTGCCATCAGTGAACAGGGGAAGGACGAGCAGTTCTTC.